This passage covers 13 T cell receptor beta chains from one sample sequenced in a study of type 1 regulatory T cells. Each CDR3 protein gets one entry after TCRdb re-called the reads with MiXCR. The sample includes over 90,000 distinct CDR3 sequences, roughly 28% of them seen just once. Sequencing was carried out using CD4+ T cells, either the whole sample or a sorted fraction (not recorded which). These receptors all come from a human donor in good health.

The rearrangement uses TRBV5-1 and TRBJ2-3; D call uncertain. V lost 4 bases and J 5 bases, leaving 14 bases between the germline ends. The CDR3 is 14 residues long. Germline assignment: CDR1 SGHRS and CDR2 YFSETQ. This chain's CDR3 is CASSPNMNGDTQYF. The DNA for the CDR3 is TGCGCCAGCAGCCCCAATATGAACGGAGATACGCAGTATTTT.

The V call is TRBV5-1, the J call TRBJ2-7, with D perhaps TRBD1 (5 bases). Trimming took 0 bases from V and 2 from J, leaving 12 bases between them. The CDR3 runs to 15 residues. The V gene's germline CDR1 is SGHRS and CDR2 YFSETQ. Here the CDR3 reads CASSLAGAATYEQYF. The DNA of the CDR3 is TGCGCCAGCAGCTTGGCTGGGGCAGCAACCTACGAGCAGTACTTC.

The genes are TRBV5-1 and TRBJ2-2, with 9 bases fitting TRBD2. This CDR3 region has 14 residues. With 6 bases clipped from V and 3 bases from J, the junction kept 3 bases outside the gene matches. Germline lookup yields CDR1 SGHRS and CDR2 YFSETQ. DNA for the CDR3: TGCGCCAGCACCGCGGGAGGGTACACCGGGGAGCTGTTTTTT. Translated: CASTAGGYTGELFF.

The chain employs TRBV28 and TRBJ2-1, with TRBD2 identical over 10 bases. V was clipped by 5 bases and J by 3 bases; unmatched bases: 7. The CDR3 runs 16 residues. Germline V gene data show CDR1 as MDHEN and CDR2 as SYDVKM. The CDR3 is CASSPGLATSYNEQFF. DNA for the CDR3: TGTGCCAGCAGTCCGGGACTAGCGACCAGCTACAATGAGCAGTTCTTC.

In this sample, this clonotype turned up a few times. The J gene is TRBJ2-2, the V gene TRBV5-1; 7 positions agree with TRBD2. J was trimmed by 6 bases and V by 8 bases; bases with no gene match: 7. The CDR3 extends over 13 amino acids. CDR1 is SGHRS and CDR2 is YFSETQ in the germline V gene. In nucleotides, the CDR3 is TGCGCCAGTGCCCGACGGGGGGCCGGGGAGCTGTTTTTT. Its protein product is CASARRGAGELFF.

This clonotype was seen ten or more times. V gene TRBV20-1 combines with J gene TRBJ1-6; unclear D gene. The CDR3 has 17 residues. Trimming took 3 bases from V and 0 from J, leaving 15 bases between them. Germline CDR1 and CDR2: DFQATT and SNEGSKA (reference sequence). The CDR3 loop reads CSASGREKSSYNSPLHF. CDR3 in DNA: TGCAGTGCTAGTGGTCGGGAGAAGAGCTCCTATAATTCACCCCTCCACTTT.

This clonotype was counted a single time. The rearrangement links TRBV5-4 to TRBJ1-1, with 10 positions matching TRBD1. CDR1 and CDR2 from the germline V gene are SGHNT and YYREEE (reference sequence). The CDR3 contains 15 residues. Unmatched junction bases numbered 12, after V lost 2 bases and J lost 11 bases. The CDR3 reads CASSFVGQGFFGAFF. The CDR3, as DNA: TGTGCCAGCAGCTTCGTGGGACAGGGGTTTTTCGGGGCTTTCTTT.

This clonotype was seen a handful of times. The chain carries TRBV7-2 and TRBJ1-5; 7 bases map to TRBD1. The V gene's germline CDR1 is SGHTA and CDR2 FQGNSA. The trim removed 1 base at V and 5 bases at J, leaving 5 bases unmatched. There are 15 residues in the CDR3. CDR3 DNA sequence: TGTGCCAGCAGCTTAGAGGGCGACAGGGATCAGCCCCAGCATTTT. Protein product: CASSLEGDRDQPQHF.

V and J are TRBV29-1 and TRBJ1-2; no clear D. This CDR3 is 11 amino acids long. Germline V lookup: CDR1 SQVTM, CDR2 ANQGSEA. The V end lost 8 bases, the J end lost 3 bases, and 10 bases lay between the germline ends. Written as DNA, the CDR3 is TGCAGCACTCAGAGAGACTATGGCTACACCTTC. Translated, it gives CSTQRDYGYTF. The whole variable domain, filled in from reference TRBV29-1 and TRBJ1-2, reads SAVISQKPSRDICQRGTSLTIQCQVDSQVTMMFWYRQQPGQSLTLIATANQGSEATYESGFVIDKFPISRPNLTFSTLTVSNMSPEDSSIYLCSTQRDYGYTFGSGTRLTVV.

This chain joins TRBV6-2 or TRBV6-3 and TRBJ2-1; the match to TRBD2 covers 10 bases. This CDR3 has 15 amino acids. Germline V lookup: CDR1 MNHEY, CDR2 SVGEGT. Germline trimming cut 5 bases from V and 3 bases from J; bases unmatched to any gene: 4. The CDR3 is CASSTSGINYNEQFF. In DNA, the CDR3 is TGTGCCAGCAGTACTAGCGGGATAAACTACAATGAGCAGTTCTTC.

The CDR3 reads CASSQDTFSVRNTEAFF. CDR3 sequence (DNA): TGTGCCAGCAGCCAAGATACGTTCTCAGTCAGGAACACTGAAGCTTTCTTT. This sequence joins TRBV3-1 and TRBJ1-1; D gene unclear. This CDR3 contains 17 residues. V was trimmed by 0 bases and J by 1 base, leaving 15 bases between them. Germline V gives CDR1 LGHDT, CDR2 YNNKEL (reference sequence).

In this sample, this clonotype turned up a few times. The chain employs TRBV2 and TRBJ2-3; 8 nucleotides agree with TRBD1. V trimming: 6 bases; J trimming: 4 bases; junction bases outside the gene matches: 6. This CDR3 region has 14 residues. Germline V gene data show CDR1 as SNHLY and CDR2 as FYNNEI. Here the CDR3 reads CASRDRDGSDTQYF. The CDR3 coding sequence is TGTGCCAGCAGGGACAGGGATGGTTCAGATACGCAGTATTTT.

The J gene is TRBJ2-7, the V gene TRBV20-1; 14 bases map to TRBD2. Trimming removed 6 bases from V and 6 bases from J; junction bases left unmatched: 10. CDR1 is DFQATT and CDR2 is SNEGSKA in the germline V gene (reference sequence). This CDR3 comprises 15 residues. The chain's CDR3 is CSAQGLAGGVREQYF. CDR3 DNA: TGCAGTGCCCAAGGACTAGCGGGAGGTGTTCGCGAGCAGTACTTC.